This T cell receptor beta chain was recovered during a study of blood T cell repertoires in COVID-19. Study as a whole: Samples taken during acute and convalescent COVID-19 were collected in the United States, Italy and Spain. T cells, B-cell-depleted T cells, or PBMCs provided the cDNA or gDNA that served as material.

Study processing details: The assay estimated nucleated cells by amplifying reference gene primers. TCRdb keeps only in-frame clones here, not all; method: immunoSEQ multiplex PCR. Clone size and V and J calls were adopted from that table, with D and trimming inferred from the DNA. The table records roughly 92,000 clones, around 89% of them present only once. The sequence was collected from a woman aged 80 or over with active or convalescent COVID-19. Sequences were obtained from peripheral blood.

Written as DNA, the CDR3 is TGTGCCAGCAGCCGCACCCGGACAGCCCTATATGGCTACACCTTC. It encodes CASSRTRTALYGYTF. The chain joins TRBV28 to TRBJ1-2, with D possibly matching TRBD1 (6 bases). The CDR3 length is 15 residues. Trimming cost V 6 bases and J 5 bases, with 19 bases left between them. Germline assignment: CDR1 MDHEN and CDR2 SYDVKM.